This T cell receptor (beta chain) was retrieved from a study of type 1 and type 2 diabetes patients. Study as a whole: From PBMCs, CD4+ and CD8+ T cells were isolated by magnetic microbeads. A total of around 18,000,000 paired-end reads came from the whole study.

Genomic DNA was the PCR template. Multiplex PCR with 30 forward and 13 reverse primers amplified the TCR beta CDR3. One entry per CDR3 protein results from TCRdb running MiXCR on the multiplex PCR reads. The table has about 270,000 distinct CDR3 sequences, around 47% seen once. On this clonotype: Its target is not known.

Findings and limits, study-wide: In CD4+ and CD8+ T cells, type 2 diabetes diversity exceeded type 1.

The sequencing input was peripheral blood mononuclear cells (PBMCs). The clonotype originates from a man in his late teens or twenties with type 2 diabetes.

CDR3 protein: CSVGGGSTDTQYF. CDR3 in DNA: TGCAGCGTTGGTGGCGGCTCCACAGATACGCAGTATTTT. The chain employs TRBV29-1 and TRBJ2-3; D is undetermined. CDR1 is SQVTM, CDR2 ANQGSEA, per germline. The CDR3 contains 13 residues. The V gene lost 4 bases and the J gene lost 2 bases, with 10 bases spanning the gap.